This T cell receptor beta chain was recovered during a study of shared clonotypes between healthy human individuals. About the study: Each donor's CD8 memory used one plate, CD8 naive two, each CD4 subset three.

Regarding the study as a whole: For sorted subsets, rarefaction showed incomplete sequencing despite large depth. The study drew on few donors, limiting represented genetic and exposure-history diversity.

Of note for this clone: Its antigen is unidentified.

The length of the CDR3 is 16 residues. V lost 5 bases and J lost 4; bases outside the gene matches: 10. Germline V gene data show CDR1 as SEHNR and CDR2 as FQNEAQ (reference sequence). Partitioning of CD4+ cells yielded a CD45RA+ naive subset and a CD45RA-negative memory subset. Assay used: immunoSEQ multiplex PCR; TCRdb lists only in-frame clones, some missing. The sample gives about 1.5 million clones, approximately 98% of which show up once; about 0.4% is in the top ten. The sequence was collected from a man younger than 40 in good health. The source material was naive CD4+ T cells sorted from blood. Subset given: CD45RA+ positively selected. The chain links TRBV7-9 to TRBJ2-2; 7 bases line up with TRBD1. Written as DNA, the CDR3 is TGTGCCAGCAGCATTAACAGGGGACGGGGCACCGGGGAGCTGTTTTTT. Encoded protein: CASSINRGRGTGELFF.